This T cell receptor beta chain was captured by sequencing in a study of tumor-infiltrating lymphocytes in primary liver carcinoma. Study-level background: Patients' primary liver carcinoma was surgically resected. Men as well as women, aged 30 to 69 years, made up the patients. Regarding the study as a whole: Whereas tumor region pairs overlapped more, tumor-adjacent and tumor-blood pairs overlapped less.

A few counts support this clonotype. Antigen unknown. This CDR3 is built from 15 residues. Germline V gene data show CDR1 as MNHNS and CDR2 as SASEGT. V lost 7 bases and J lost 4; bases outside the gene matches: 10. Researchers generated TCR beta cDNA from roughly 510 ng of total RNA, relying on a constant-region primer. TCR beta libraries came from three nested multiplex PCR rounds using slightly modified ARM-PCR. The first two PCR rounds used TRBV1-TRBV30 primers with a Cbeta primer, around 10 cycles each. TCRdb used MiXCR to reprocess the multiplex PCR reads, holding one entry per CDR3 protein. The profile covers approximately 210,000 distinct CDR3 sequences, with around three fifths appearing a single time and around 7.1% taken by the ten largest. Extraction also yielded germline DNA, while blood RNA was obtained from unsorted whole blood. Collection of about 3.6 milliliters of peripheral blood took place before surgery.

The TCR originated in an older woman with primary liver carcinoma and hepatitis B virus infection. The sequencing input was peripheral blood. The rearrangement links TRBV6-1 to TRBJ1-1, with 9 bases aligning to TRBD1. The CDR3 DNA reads TGTGCCAGCAATATAAGACAGGGGGTAGGCACTGAAGCTTTCTTT. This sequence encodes CASNIRQGVGTEAFF.